The rows below give T cell receptor beta chains drawn from one sample of a study of T cell changes during pregnancy in multiple sclerosis. Clones were sequenced by immunoSEQ multiplex PCR, and TCRdb holds only the in-frame ones, with some missing. This sample yields under 85,000 clones, of which just over 90% are seen a single time; around 0.5% belongs to the top ten. Material: CD4+ T cells from peripheral blood mononuclear cells, obtained in the second trimester of pregnancy. Receptor source: a female donor with multiple sclerosis, enrolled in a pregnancy study. The CDR3 runs from the conserved cysteine through the conserved F or W. The D gene is left open where the match is weak. The size field is filled for only some rows; it gives once, few, many or a size class.

abundance: -
j_gene: TRBJ2-3
v_gene: TRBV10-3
d_gene: TRBD2
len: 18
CDR3nt: TGTGCCATCAGTGAGTTAAAGACTAGCGGGAGTGGTACAGATACGCAGTATTTT
CDR3aa: CAISELKTSGSGTDTQYF

abundance: -
j_gene: TRBJ1-1
v_gene: TRBV5-8
d_gene: -
len: 13
CDR3nt: TGTGCCAGCAGCTTAGAGCCGAACACTGAAGCTTTCTTT
CDR3aa: CASSLEPNTEAFF

abundance: -
j_gene: TRBJ1-3
v_gene: TRBV6-5
d_gene: -
len: 14
CDR3nt: TGTGCCAGCCGCAGAACAGCTTCTGGAAACACCATATATTTT
CDR3aa: CASRRTASGNTIYF

abundance: -
j_gene: TRBJ1-6
v_gene: TRBV2
d_gene: TRBD1
len: 14
CDR3nt: TGTGCCAGCAATTCTGACAGGGAAATTTCACCCCTCCACTTT
CDR3aa: CASNSDREISPLHF

abundance: -
j_gene: TRBJ2-1
v_gene: TRBV27
d_gene: TRBD1
len: 15
CDR3nt: TGTGCCAGCAGCCGTGACAGGGGGCATTGGAATGAGCAGTTCTTC
CDR3aa: CASSRDRGHWNEQFF

abundance: -
j_gene: TRBJ1-5
v_gene: TRBV7-6
d_gene: -
len: 13
CDR3nt: TGTGCCAGCAGCTTAGATGCTAATGGGCCCCAGCATTTT
CDR3aa: CASSLDANGPQHF

abundance: -
j_gene: TRBJ1-1
v_gene: TRBV9
d_gene: -
len: 16
CDR3nt: TGTGCCAGCAGCGCACTACCCTACGGGACACCCACTGAAGCTTTCTTT
CDR3aa: CASSALPYGTPTEAFF

abundance: -
j_gene: TRBJ1-2
v_gene: TRBV5-1
d_gene: -
len: 16
CDR3nt: TGCGCCAGCAGCTTGGTCGGGGGGGCGCTGATCTATGGCTACACCTTC
CDR3aa: CASSLVGGALIYGYTF

abundance: -
j_gene: TRBJ1-4
v_gene: TRBV28
d_gene: -
len: 13
CDR3nt: TGTGCCAGCAGTTTTCGGGGTTTGGGAAAACTGTTTTTT
CDR3aa: CASSFRGLGKLFF

abundance: -
j_gene: TRBJ1-2
v_gene: TRBV10-3
d_gene: -
len: 13
CDR3nt: TGTGCCATCAGTGAGGGGGGGGACTATGGCTACACCTTC
CDR3aa: CAISEGGDYGYTF

abundance: -
j_gene: TRBJ1-1
v_gene: TRBV18
d_gene: TRBD1
len: 16
CDR3nt: TGTGCCAGCTCACTGGGGACAGGGTATCTGAACACTGAAGCTTTCTTT
CDR3aa: CASSLGTGYLNTEAFF

abundance: -
j_gene: TRBJ2-5
v_gene: TRBV4-2
d_gene: -
len: 15
CDR3nt: TGTGCCAGCAACACGGGCGGCAGGGGGGAAGAGACCCAGTACTTC
CDR3aa: CASNTGGRGEETQYF

abundance: -
j_gene: TRBJ2-4
v_gene: TRBV2
d_gene: TRBD1
len: 15
CDR3nt: TGTGCCAGCAGCCGGGACAGTTTAGCCAAAAACATTCAGTACTTC
CDR3aa: CASSRDSLAKNIQYF

abundance: -
j_gene: TRBJ2-7
v_gene: TRBV4-1
d_gene: TRBD2
len: 17
CDR3nt: TGCGCCAGCAGCCAAGTTTGGCTAGCGGGAGTGTTCTACGAGCAGTACTTC
CDR3aa: CASSQVWLAGVFYEQYF

abundance: -
j_gene: TRBJ2-1
v_gene: TRBV5-1
d_gene: TRBD2
len: 13
CDR3nt: TGCGCCAGCGCGGGGGGATTCTACAATGAGCAGTTCTTC
CDR3aa: CASAGGFYNEQFF

abundance: once
j_gene: TRBJ1-5
v_gene: TRBV5-1
d_gene: -
len: 13
CDR3nt: TGCGCCAGCAGCTCGGCGGGCGGACAGCCCCAGCATTTT
CDR3aa: CASSSAGGQPQHF

abundance: -
j_gene: TRBJ2-1
v_gene: TRBV9
d_gene: -
len: 15
CDR3nt: TGTGCCAGCAGCGTAGGATCATGGATAGCCAATGAGCAGTTCTTC
CDR3aa: CASSVGSWIANEQFF

abundance: -
j_gene: TRBJ1-6
v_gene: TRBV6-6
d_gene: -
len: 13
CDR3nt: TGTGCCAGCAATCCGACCGGGAACTCACCCCTCCACTTT
CDR3aa: CASNPTGNSPLHF

abundance: -
j_gene: TRBJ2-7
v_gene: TRBV23-1
d_gene: -
len: 17
CDR3nt: TGCGCCAGCAGTCAAGTTCACAGGGATAAAGTAGGCTACGAGCAGTACTTC
CDR3aa: CASSQVHRDKVGYEQYF

abundance: -
j_gene: TRBJ1-2
v_gene: TRBV27
d_gene: TRBD1
len: 14
CDR3nt: TGTGCCAGCAGCTACCGGACAGGGGACTATGGCTACACCTTC
CDR3aa: CASSYRTGDYGYTF

abundance: -
j_gene: TRBJ1-2
v_gene: TRBV28
d_gene: -
len: 14
CDR3nt: TGTGCCAGCGGGGACACAGGGCCTCCTAATGGCTACACCTTC
CDR3aa: CASGDTGPPNGYTF

abundance: -
j_gene: TRBJ2-2
v_gene: TRBV29-1
d_gene: -
len: 12
CDR3nt: TGCAGCGTAGGGGGAAACACCGGGGAGCTGTTTTTT
CDR3aa: CSVGGNTGELFF

abundance: -
j_gene: TRBJ1-6
v_gene: TRBV7-9
d_gene: -
len: 14
CDR3nt: TGTGCCAGCAGCTTACAGTCCGATAATTCACCCCTCCACTTT
CDR3aa: CASSLQSDNSPLHF

abundance: -
j_gene: TRBJ1-1
v_gene: TRBV10-3
d_gene: -
len: 13
CDR3nt: TGTGCCATCAGTGACAGGGGCGAGACTGAAGCTTTCTTT
CDR3aa: CAISDRGETEAFF

abundance: -
j_gene: TRBJ2-2
v_gene: TRBV7-6
d_gene: -
len: 15
CDR3nt: TGTGCCAGCAGCCAAGGGAGAGCGAACACCGGGGAGCTGTTTTTT
CDR3aa: CASSQGRANTGELFF

abundance: -
j_gene: TRBJ2-5
v_gene: TRBV5-4
d_gene: TRBD1
len: 14
CDR3nt: TGTGCCAGCAGCCTAGGACAGGGACGAGAGACCCAGTACTTC
CDR3aa: CASSLGQGRETQYF

abundance: -
j_gene: TRBJ2-3
v_gene: TRBV27
d_gene: TRBD1
len: 15
CDR3nt: TGTGCCAGCAGTCTGGGACAGTCTAGCACAGATACGCAGTATTTT
CDR3aa: CASSLGQSSTDTQYF

abundance: -
j_gene: TRBJ2-3
v_gene: TRBV5-6
d_gene: -
len: 14
CDR3nt: TGTGCCAGCAGCTTCCAAGCGGGTTCGGATACGCAGTATTTT
CDR3aa: CASSFQAGSDTQYF

abundance: -
j_gene: TRBJ1-4
v_gene: TRBV27
d_gene: TRBD1
len: 15
CDR3nt: TGTGCCAGCAGGCGACAGGGGGCAACTAATGAAAAACTGTTTTTT
CDR3aa: CASRRQGATNEKLFF

abundance: -
j_gene: TRBJ2-1
v_gene: TRBV12-5
d_gene: TRBD2
len: 15
CDR3nt: TGTGCTAGTGGTTTTTGGACTAGCGTTGACAATGAGCAGTTCTTC
CDR3aa: CASGFWTSVDNEQFF

abundance: -
j_gene: TRBJ2-1
v_gene: TRBV6-1
d_gene: -
len: 13
CDR3nt: TGTGCCAGCAGTGCGACTAGAATCGGTGAGCAGTTCTTC
CDR3aa: CASSATRIGEQFF

abundance: few
j_gene: TRBJ2-7
v_gene: TRBV18
d_gene: -
len: 14
CDR3nt: TGTGCCAGCTCACCTTTGGACAGAGTCTACGAGCAGTACTTC
CDR3aa: CASSPLDRVYEQYF

abundance: -
j_gene: TRBJ1-2
v_gene: TRBV5-8
d_gene: TRBD1
len: 13
CDR3nt: TGTGCCAGCAGCCGCGACAGGGGGCGAGGCTACACCTTC
CDR3aa: CASSRDRGRGYTF

abundance: once
j_gene: TRBJ2-1
v_gene: TRBV10-3
d_gene: TRBD2
len: 19
CDR3nt: TGTGCCATCGGAGCCCCGGAACTAGCGGGAGGGAGCTCCTACAATGAGCAGTTCTTC
CDR3aa: CAIGAPELAGGSSYNEQFF

abundance: -
j_gene: TRBJ1-6
v_gene: TRBV7-3
d_gene: -
len: 15
CDR3nt: TGTGCCAGCAGCGCTACTAGCTCCTATAATTCACCCCTCCACTTT
CDR3aa: CASSATSSYNSPLHF

abundance: -
j_gene: TRBJ2-2
v_gene: TRBV5-1
d_gene: -
len: 16
CDR3nt: TGCGCCAGCAGCTTTGATCAGGCAGTCTGGACCGGGGAGCTGTTTTTT
CDR3aa: CASSFDQAVWTGELFF

abundance: -
j_gene: TRBJ1-4
v_gene: TRBV11-3
d_gene: -
len: 16
CDR3nt: TGTGCCAGCAGCCACGGGAGGGACTCAACTAATGAAAAACTGTTTTTT
CDR3aa: CASSHGRDSTNEKLFF

abundance: once
j_gene: TRBJ1-5
v_gene: TRBV10-3
d_gene: -
len: 16
CDR3nt: TGTGCCATCAGTGAGTTACCTGGCAATGGTAATCAGCCCCAGCATTTT
CDR3aa: CAISELPGNGNQPQHF

abundance: -
j_gene: TRBJ2-1
v_gene: TRBV7-6
d_gene: TRBD1
len: 14
CDR3nt: TGTGCCAGCAGCTTAGGACAGGGGGCGAGTGAGCAGTTCTTC
CDR3aa: CASSLGQGASEQFF

abundance: -
j_gene: TRBJ1-1
v_gene: TRBV6-6
d_gene: -
len: 13
CDR3nt: TGTGCCAGCAGTTTAGGGGAATCCGTGGGAGCTTTCTTT
CDR3aa: CASSLGESVGAFF

abundance: -
j_gene: TRBJ2-1
v_gene: TRBV5-1
d_gene: -
len: 18
CDR3nt: TGCGCCAGCAGCTTGGCCATACTAACCGCGGGGCCATACAATGAGCAGTTCTTC
CDR3aa: CASSLAILTAGPYNEQFF

abundance: -
j_gene: TRBJ1-2
v_gene: TRBV7-2
d_gene: TRBD1
len: 13
CDR3nt: TGTGCCAGCAGCGAGGGACAGAACTATGGCTACACCTTC
CDR3aa: CASSEGQNYGYTF

abundance: -
j_gene: TRBJ1-3
v_gene: TRBV7-2
d_gene: -
len: 17
CDR3nt: TGTGCCAGCAGCGGGATTTCGGGGGGGCGTCGGGGAAACACCATATATTTT
CDR3aa: CASSGISGGRRGNTIYF

abundance: -
j_gene: TRBJ2-5
v_gene: TRBV29-1
d_gene: TRBD1
len: 11
CDR3nt: TGCAGCGTGAAACCGGGACAGGGTTATTACTTC
CDR3aa: CSVKPGQGYYF

abundance: few
j_gene: TRBJ1-1
v_gene: TRBV18
d_gene: -
len: 13
CDR3nt: TGTGCCAGCTCACCACAGTTGGCAGAAGAAGCTTTCTTT
CDR3aa: CASSPQLAEEAFF

abundance: -
j_gene: TRBJ2-2
v_gene: TRBV19
d_gene: -
len: 15
CDR3nt: TGTGCCAGTAGTTTGAGGACAATGAACACCGGGGAGCTGTTTTTT
CDR3aa: CASSLRTMNTGELFF

abundance: -
j_gene: TRBJ1-4
v_gene: TRBV5-1
d_gene: TRBD1
len: 17
CDR3nt: TGCGCCAGCAGCTCACAGGGGGCGCTTGGAGCTAATGAAAAACTGTTTTTT
CDR3aa: CASSSQGALGANEKLFF

abundance: -
j_gene: TRBJ2-3
v_gene: TRBV5-1
d_gene: -
len: 14
CDR3nt: TGCGCCAGGAGTAGACAGAGAAACACAGATACGCAGTATTTT
CDR3aa: CARSRQRNTDTQYF

abundance: -
j_gene: TRBJ2-1
v_gene: TRBV11-2
d_gene: TRBD2
len: 17
CDR3nt: TGTGCCAGCAGCCAGACGGTAGCTAGCGGGAGGTCCAATGAGCAGTTCTTC
CDR3aa: CASSQTVASGRSNEQFF

abundance: -
j_gene: TRBJ2-7
v_gene: TRBV7-9
d_gene: TRBD1
len: 15
CDR3nt: TGTGCCAGCAGCCCCGGACAGGGGGCGCGGGACGAGCAGTACTTC
CDR3aa: CASSPGQGARDEQYF

abundance: -
j_gene: TRBJ2-6
v_gene: TRBV6-1
d_gene: -
len: 15
CDR3nt: TGTGCCAGCAGTGATCGAGGGTCTGGGGCCAACGTCCTGACTTTC
CDR3aa: CASSDRGSGANVLTF

abundance: -
j_gene: TRBJ1-5
v_gene: TRBV28
d_gene: TRBD1
len: 16
CDR3nt: TGTGCCAGCAGTTTACCGCAGACAGGGAGCAATCAGCCCCAGCATTTT
CDR3aa: CASSLPQTGSNQPQHF